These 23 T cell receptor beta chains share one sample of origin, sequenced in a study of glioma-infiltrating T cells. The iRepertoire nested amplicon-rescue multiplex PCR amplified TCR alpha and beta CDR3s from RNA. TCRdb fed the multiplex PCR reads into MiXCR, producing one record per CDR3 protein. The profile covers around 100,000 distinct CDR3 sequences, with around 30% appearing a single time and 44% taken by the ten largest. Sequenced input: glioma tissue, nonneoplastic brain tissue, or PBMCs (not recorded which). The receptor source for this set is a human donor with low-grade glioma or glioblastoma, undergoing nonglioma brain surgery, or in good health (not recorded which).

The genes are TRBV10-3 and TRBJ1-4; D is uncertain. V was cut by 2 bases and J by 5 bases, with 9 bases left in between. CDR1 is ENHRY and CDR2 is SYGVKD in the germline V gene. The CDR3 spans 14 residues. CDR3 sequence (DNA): TGTGCCATCAGTGAGGGGGTTAACAATGAAAAACTGTTTTTT. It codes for CAISEGVNNEKLFF.

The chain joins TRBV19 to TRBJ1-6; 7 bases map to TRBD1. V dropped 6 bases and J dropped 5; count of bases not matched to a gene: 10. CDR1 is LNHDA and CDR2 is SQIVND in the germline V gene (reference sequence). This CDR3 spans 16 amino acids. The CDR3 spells CASSRHLTGNNSPLHF. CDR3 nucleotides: TGTGCCAGTAGCCGCCACCTGACAGGGAATAATTCACCCCTCCACTTT.

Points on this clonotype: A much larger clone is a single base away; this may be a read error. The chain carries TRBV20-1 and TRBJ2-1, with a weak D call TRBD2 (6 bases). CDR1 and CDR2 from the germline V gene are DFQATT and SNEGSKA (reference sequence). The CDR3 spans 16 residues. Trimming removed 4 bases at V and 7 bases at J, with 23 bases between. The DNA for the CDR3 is TGCAGTGCTATCCTCCTGGGACTCATGGGAATTAATGAGCAGTTCTTC. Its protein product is CSAILLGLMGINEQFF.

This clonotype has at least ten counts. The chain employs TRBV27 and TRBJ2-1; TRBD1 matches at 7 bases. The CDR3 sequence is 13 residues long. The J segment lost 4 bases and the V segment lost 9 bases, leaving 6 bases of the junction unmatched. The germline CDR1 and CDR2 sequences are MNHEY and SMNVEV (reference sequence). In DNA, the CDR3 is TGTGCCAGTTACCGGGACAGATACAATGAGCAGTTCTTC. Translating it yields CASYRDRYNEQFF.

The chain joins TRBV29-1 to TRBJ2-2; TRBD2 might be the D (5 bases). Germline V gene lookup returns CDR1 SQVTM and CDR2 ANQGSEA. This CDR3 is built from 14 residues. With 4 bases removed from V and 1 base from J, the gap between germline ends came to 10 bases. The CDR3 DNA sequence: TGCAGCGTTGCTAGGACTGGGAACACCGGGGAGCTGTTTTTT. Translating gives CSVARTGNTGELFF.

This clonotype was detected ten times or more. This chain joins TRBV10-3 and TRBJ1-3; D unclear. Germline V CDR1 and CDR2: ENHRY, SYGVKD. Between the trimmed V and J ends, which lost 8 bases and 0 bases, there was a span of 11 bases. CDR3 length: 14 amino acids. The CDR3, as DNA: TGTGCCATCGGCAGAGAATACTCTGGAAACACCATATATTTT. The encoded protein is CAIGREYSGNTIYF.

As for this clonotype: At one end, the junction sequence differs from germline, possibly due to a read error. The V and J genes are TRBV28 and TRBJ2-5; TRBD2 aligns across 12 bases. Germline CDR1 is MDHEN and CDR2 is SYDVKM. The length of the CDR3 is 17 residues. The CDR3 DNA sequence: TGTGCCAGCAGCCCAACTAGCGGGGGGCCAGGGGGAGAGACCCAGCACTTC. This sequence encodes CASSPTSGGPGGETQHF.

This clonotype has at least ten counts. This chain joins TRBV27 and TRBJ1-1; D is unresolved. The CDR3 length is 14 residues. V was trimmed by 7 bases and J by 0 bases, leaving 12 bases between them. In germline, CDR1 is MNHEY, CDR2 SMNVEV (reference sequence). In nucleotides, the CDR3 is TGTGCCAGCAACGACGGCGGCATGAACACTGAAGCTTTCTTT. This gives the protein CASNDGGMNTEAFF.

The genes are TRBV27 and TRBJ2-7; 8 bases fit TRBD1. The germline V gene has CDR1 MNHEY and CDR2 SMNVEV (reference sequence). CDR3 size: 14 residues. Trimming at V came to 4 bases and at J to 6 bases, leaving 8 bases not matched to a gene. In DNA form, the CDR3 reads TGTGCCAGCAGTTCGGGACAGGCTTTCCGCGAGCAGTACTTC. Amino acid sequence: CASSSGQAFREQYF.

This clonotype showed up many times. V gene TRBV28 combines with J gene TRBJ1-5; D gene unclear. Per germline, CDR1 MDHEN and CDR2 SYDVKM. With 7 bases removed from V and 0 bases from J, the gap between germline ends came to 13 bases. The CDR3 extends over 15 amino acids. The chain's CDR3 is CASTRPDNSNQPQHF. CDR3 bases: TGTGCCAGCACCCGACCTGATAATAGCAATCAGCCCCAGCATTTT.

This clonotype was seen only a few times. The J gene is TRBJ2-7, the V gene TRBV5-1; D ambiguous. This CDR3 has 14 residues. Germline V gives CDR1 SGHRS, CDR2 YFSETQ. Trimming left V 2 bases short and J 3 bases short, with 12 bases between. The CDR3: CASSLIGSGYEQYF. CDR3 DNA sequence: TGCGCCAGCAGCTTAATAGGGTCGGGCTACGAGCAGTACTTC.

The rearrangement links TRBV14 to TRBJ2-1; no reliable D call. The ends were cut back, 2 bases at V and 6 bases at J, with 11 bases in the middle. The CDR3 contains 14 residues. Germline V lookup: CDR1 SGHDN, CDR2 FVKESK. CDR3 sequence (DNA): TGTGCCAGCAGCCAACGGGCCAGCAGCAATGAGCAGTTCTTC. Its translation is CASSQRASSNEQFF. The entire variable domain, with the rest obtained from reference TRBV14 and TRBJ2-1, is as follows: EAGVTQFPSHSVIEKGQTVTLRCDPISGHDNLYWYRRVMGKEIKFLLHFVKESKQDESGMPNNRFLAERTGGTYSTLKVQPAELEDSGVYFCASSQRASSNEQFFGPGTRLTVL.

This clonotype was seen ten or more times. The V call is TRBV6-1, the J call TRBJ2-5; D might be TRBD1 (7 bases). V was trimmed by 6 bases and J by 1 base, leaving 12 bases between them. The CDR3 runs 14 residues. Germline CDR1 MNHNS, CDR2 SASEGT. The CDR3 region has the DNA TGTGCCAGCAGCCTCAGGGGGGTCCAAGAGACCCAGTACTTC. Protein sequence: CASSLRGVQETQYF.

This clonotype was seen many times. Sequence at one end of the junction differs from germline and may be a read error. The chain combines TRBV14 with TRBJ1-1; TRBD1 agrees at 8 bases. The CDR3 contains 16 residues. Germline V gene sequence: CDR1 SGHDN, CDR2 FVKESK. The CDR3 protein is CASTQTAGRGPTEAFF. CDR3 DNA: TGTGCCAGCACCCAAACCGCGGGCAGGGGGCCCACTGAAGCTTTCTTT.

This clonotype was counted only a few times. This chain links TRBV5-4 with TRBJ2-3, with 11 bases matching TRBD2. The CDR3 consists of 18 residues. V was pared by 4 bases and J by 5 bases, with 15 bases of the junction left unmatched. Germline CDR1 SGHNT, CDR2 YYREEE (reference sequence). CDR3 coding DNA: TGTGCCAGCAGCCGAGGATTTGGCCTAGCGGGGGGTCGAGATACGCAGTATTTT. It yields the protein CASSRGFGLAGGRDTQYF.

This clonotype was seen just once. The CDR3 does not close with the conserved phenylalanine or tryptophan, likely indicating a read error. The CDR3 DNA sequence: TGCAGTGCTAATAGCGGGGGCCGGTGGAATGAGCAGTTCCTC. Protein: CSANSGGRWNEQFL. The gene calls are TRBV20-1 and TRBJ2-1; TRBD2 matches 9 bases. The V and J ends lost 4 bases and 7 bases, in that order; junction bases with no gene match: 8. Germline V gene data show CDR1 as DFQATT and CDR2 as SNEGSKA (reference sequence). The CDR3 contains 14 residues.

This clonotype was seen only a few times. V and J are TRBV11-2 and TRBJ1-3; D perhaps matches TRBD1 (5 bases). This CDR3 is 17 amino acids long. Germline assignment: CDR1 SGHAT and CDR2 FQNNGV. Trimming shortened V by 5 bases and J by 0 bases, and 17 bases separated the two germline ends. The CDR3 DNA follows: TGTGCCAGCAGCCAAGATCGCGGACACTCCTCTGGAAACACCATATATTTT. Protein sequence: CASSQDRGHSSGNTIYF.

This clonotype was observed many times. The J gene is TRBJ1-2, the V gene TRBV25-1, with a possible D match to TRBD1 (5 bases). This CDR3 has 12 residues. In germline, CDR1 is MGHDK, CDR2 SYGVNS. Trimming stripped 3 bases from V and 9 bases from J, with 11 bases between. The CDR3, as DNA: TGTGCCAGCAGTGACAGGGAATTGCGCTACACCTTC. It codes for CASSDRELRYTF.

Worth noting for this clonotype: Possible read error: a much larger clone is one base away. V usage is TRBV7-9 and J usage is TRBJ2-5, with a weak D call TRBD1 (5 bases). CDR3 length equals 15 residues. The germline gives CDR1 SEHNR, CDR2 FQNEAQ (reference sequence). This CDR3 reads CASSSFDSLGETKYF. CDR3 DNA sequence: TGTGCCAGCAGCTCGTTCGACAGTCTAGGAGAGACCAAGTACTTC.

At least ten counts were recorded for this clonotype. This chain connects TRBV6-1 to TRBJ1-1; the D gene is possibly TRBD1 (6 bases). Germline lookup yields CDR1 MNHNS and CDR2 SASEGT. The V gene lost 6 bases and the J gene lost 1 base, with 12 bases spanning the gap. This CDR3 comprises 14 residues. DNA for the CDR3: TGTGCCAGCAGGGCACAGGGATCGAACACTGAAGCTTTCTTT. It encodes CASRAQGSNTEAFF.

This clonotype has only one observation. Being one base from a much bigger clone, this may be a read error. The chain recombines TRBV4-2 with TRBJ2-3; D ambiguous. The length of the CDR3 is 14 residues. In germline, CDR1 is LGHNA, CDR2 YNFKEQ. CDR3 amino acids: CASSLEREPDTRYF. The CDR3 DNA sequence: TGTGCCAGCAGCCTTGAGAGAGAGCCAGATACGCGGTATTTT.

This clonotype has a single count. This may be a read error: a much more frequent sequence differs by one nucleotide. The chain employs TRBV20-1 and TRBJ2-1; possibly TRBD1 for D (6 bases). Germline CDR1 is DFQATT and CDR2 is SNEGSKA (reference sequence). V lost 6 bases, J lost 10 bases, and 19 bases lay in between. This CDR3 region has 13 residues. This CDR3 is CSAHPDRSYEQFF. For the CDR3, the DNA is TGCAGTGCACATCCGGACAGATCCTACGAGCAGTTCTTC.

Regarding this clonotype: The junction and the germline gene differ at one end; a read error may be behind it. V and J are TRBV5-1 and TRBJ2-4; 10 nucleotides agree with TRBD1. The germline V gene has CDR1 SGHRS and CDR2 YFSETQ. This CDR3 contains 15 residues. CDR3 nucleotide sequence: TGCACCAGCACACCGGGACAGGGGGCCAAAAACATTCAGTACTTC. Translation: CTSTPGQGAKNIQYF.